This TCR beta chain was captured in a study of cytomegalovirus exposure and HLA in healthy donors. Trimming cost V 5 bases and J 0 bases; bases outside gene matches: 6. Looked up from germline, CDR1 is SGHTA and CDR2 is FQGNSA. This CDR3 region has 15 residues. PCR primers comprised 60 Vbeta and 13 Jbeta primers. The data were produced by immunoSEQ multiplex PCR, yet TCRdb's version contains in-frame clones alone and is incomplete. The sample records about 150,000 clones, roughly 77% being singletons. The TCR was taken from a man aged 25 to 40 in good health and CMV-seropositive. J is TRBJ2-7 and V is TRBV7-2, with 8 bases identical to TRBD1. The sequenced sample was PBMCs. The CDR3 DNA sequence: TGTGCCAGCAGCCGGTGGACAGGGAGCTCCTACGAGCAGTACTTC. It is translated as CASSRWTGSSYEQYF.